The 23 T cell receptor beta chains below all came from one sample that was sequenced in a study of HIV-infected patients and healthy controls. Follow-up blood was drawn about 14 weeks, roughly three months, after antiretroviral therapy began. All unsorted peripheral T cells were captured because whole blood was used without fractionation. Alpha and beta constant-region primers primed reverse transcription of about 470 ng RNA. Using multiplexing indices, alpha and beta chain libraries were generated apart by chain-specific third strand synthesis. TCRdb independently ran MiXCR on the 5' RACE reads; one entry per CDR3 protein. This sample has fewer than 4,500 distinct CDR3 sequences, with less than 8.5% found just once. Material: blood, obtained during antiretroviral therapy. The receptor set was obtained from an adult with HIV infection.

CDR3 residues: CASTMIGGQPQHF. The CDR3 DNA reads TGTGCCAGCACCATGATTGGGGGGCAGCCCCAGCATTTT. The chain combines TRBV6-6 with TRBJ1-5; maybe TRBD1 (5 bases). V dropped 7 bases and J dropped 7 bases, with 14 bases sitting between them. Looked up from germline, CDR1 is MNHNY and CDR2 is SVGAGI (reference sequence). This CDR3 has 13 residues.

By proportion, this clonotype is medium-sized. The chain joins TRBV10-3 to TRBJ2-7; 7 bases are shared with TRBD1. Losses at the gene ends were 3 bases for V and 3 bases for J; bases not matched to a gene: 5. Looked up from germline, CDR1 is ENHRY and CDR2 is SYGVKD. The CDR3 contains 14 residues. CDR3 loop: CAISEQGSSYEQYV. CDR3 nucleotides: TGTGCCATCAGTGAACAGGGGAGTAGCTACGAGCAGTACGTC.

This clonotype is labeled medium-sized. This rearrangement joins TRBV7-8 to TRBJ1-1, with D unclear. Germline CDR1 reads SGHVS; CDR2 reads FQNEAQ. Trimming left V 0 bases short and J 0 bases short, with 11 bases between. The CDR3 contains 16 residues. This CDR3 is CASSLAGGSLNTEAFF. For the CDR3, the DNA is TGTGCCAGCAGCTTAGCTGGCGGTTCTTTGAACACTGAAGCTTTCTTT.

In this sample, this clonotype is medium-sized. DNA of the CDR3: TGTGCCAGTAGTATAGCCTGGACCGAAGGAGACTATGGCTACACCTTC. As protein: CASSIAWTEGDYGYTF. The V gene is TRBV19, the J gene TRBJ1-2; D not resolved. This CDR3 comprises 16 residues. The germline V gene encodes CDR1 LNHDA and CDR2 SQIVND (reference sequence). Between the trimmed V and J ends, which lost 1 base and 3 bases, there was a span of 15 bases.

This clonotype qualifies as medium-sized. V and J are TRBV11-2 and TRBJ2-1; 11 bases match TRBD2. Trimming cost V 5 bases and J 3 bases; bases outside gene matches: 9. The germline gives CDR1 SGHAT, CDR2 FQNNGV. The CDR3 consists of 17 residues. CDR3 in amino acids: CASSREGLADFYNEQFF. The CDR3 DNA sequence: TGTGCCAGCAGCCGCGAGGGACTAGCGGACTTCTACAATGAGCAGTTCTTC.

V is TRBV19 and J is TRBJ2-3; D tentatively fits TRBD1 or TRBD2 (5 bases each). This CDR3 is 13 amino acids long. Trimming removed 5 bases at V and 3 bases at J, with 9 bases between. Germline V lookup: CDR1 LNHDA, CDR2 SQIVND (reference sequence). The CDR3 DNA is TGTGCCAGTAGTGAGGGACGGACAGATACGCAGTATTTT. Its translation is CASSEGRTDTQYF.

In its sample, this clonotype was seen a few times. In DNA, the CDR3 is TGTGCCAGCAGTTTAACAGGAATTGATGGCTACACCTTC. Protein: CASSLTGIDGYTF. The chain combines TRBV6-5 with TRBJ1-2, with D possibly matching TRBD1 (5 bases). Trimming removed 4 bases at V and 6 bases at J, with 12 bases between. CDR1 and CDR2 from the germline V gene are MNHEY and SVGAGI. The CDR3 length is 13 residues.

This clonotype is medium-sized in the sample. This chain connects TRBV27 to TRBJ1-5, with D perhaps TRBD1 (5 bases). This CDR3 contains 12 residues. V lost 7 bases, J lost 5 bases, and 9 bases lay in between. Per germline, CDR1 MNHEY and CDR2 SMNVEV (reference sequence). This CDR3 reads CASTRVDQPQHF. The CDR3 nucleotides are TGTGCCAGCACCAGGGTTGATCAGCCCCAGCATTTT.

This clonotype was recorded a few times. The V and J genes are TRBV19 and TRBJ1-5; D gene uncertain. The CDR3 is 17 amino acids. CDR1 LNHDA and CDR2 SQIVND come from the germline V gene (reference sequence). V gave up 0 bases and J gave up 3 bases, with 15 bases separating them. CDR3 DNA: TGTGCCAGTAGTATAGATGCGGCGGCAGGCCTCAATCAGCCCCAGCATTTT. This codes for CASSIDAAAGLNQPQHF.

There are many counts of this clonotype. This chain uses TRBV11-3 with TRBJ2-2, with TRBD1 matching over 9 bases. The CDR3 is 17 amino acids. The germline V gene encodes CDR1 SGHNT and CDR2 YENEEA. Trimming at V came to 4 bases and at J to 6 bases, leaving 12 bases not matched to a gene. The CDR3 loop reads CASSSAPGTGLPGELFF. CDR3 bases: TGTGCCAGCAGCTCCGCCCCCGGGACAGGGCTCCCCGGGGAGCTGTTTTTT.

By sample fraction, this clonotype is large (0.1 to 1%). The chain is built from TRBV2 and TRBJ1-3; 11 bases are shared with TRBD1. J was trimmed by 0 bases and V by 6 bases; bases with no gene match: 7. The V gene's germline CDR1 is SNHLY and CDR2 FYNNEI. This CDR3 spans 17 amino acids. The CDR3 DNA reads as TGTGCCAGCAGCGACGGGACAGGGGGACGCTCTGGAAACACCATATATTTT. Amino acids: CASSDGTGGRSGNTIYF.

This clonotype is medium-sized. The chain carries TRBV5-6 and TRBJ2-5; 7 nucleotides align to TRBD1. This CDR3 comprises 16 residues. V shed 6 bases and J 5 bases; nucleotides not matched to a gene: 16. Looked up from germline, CDR1 is SGHDT and CDR2 is YYEEEE. CDR3 in DNA: TGTGCCAGCAAGATAAGGCCACGACAGGGTCGGGAGACCCAGTACTTC. Residues: CASKIRPRQGRETQYF.

This clonotype has more than one count but fewer than ten. J is TRBJ2-2 and V is TRBV7-2; tentatively, D is TRBD1 (7 bases). This CDR3 spans 17 amino acids. CDR1 is SGHTA and CDR2 is FQGNSA in the germline V gene. Trimming took off 5 bases at V and 4 bases at J, with 20 bases between the two ends. The CDR3 loop reads CASSPQWGDSPTGELFF. CDR3 coding DNA: TGTGCCAGCAGCCCCCAATGGGGGGACAGCCCCACCGGGGAGCTGTTTTTT.

By sample share, this clonotype is medium-sized. V usage is TRBV2 and J usage is TRBJ2-2, with 12 bases aligning to TRBD2. The V and J ends lost 5 bases and 4 bases, in that order; junction bases with no gene match: 5. Per the germline V gene, CDR1 is SNHLY and CDR2 is FYNNEI. The length of the CDR3 is 16 residues. The CDR3 DNA reads TGTGCCAGCAGTTTACTAGCGGGGGGAGGCACCGGGGAGCTGTTTTTT. Translation gives CASSLLAGGGTGELFF.

By sample share, this clonotype is medium-sized. The chain has TRBV27 and TRBJ1-2, with D possibly TRBD1 on 5 matching bases. V was cut by 4 bases and J by 6 bases, with 21 bases left in between. From germline, CDR1 is MNHEY and CDR2 SMNVEV (reference sequence). This CDR3 has 16 amino acids. The DNA of the CDR3 is TGTGCCAGCAGTTCCCACCACCCGGGAGGGGTGGATGGCTACACCTTC. Its protein is CASSSHHPGGVDGYTF.

The sample holds many counts of this clonotype. The V call is TRBV4-1, the J call TRBJ2-3, with TRBD1 identical over 12 bases. Looked up from germline, CDR1 is MGHRA and CDR2 is YSYEKL. V lost 4 bases, J lost 6 bases, and 11 bases stayed unmatched. The CDR3 is made up of 17 amino acids. CDR3 sequence reads: CASSPKPGTGGRDTQYF. As DNA, the CDR3 is TGCGCCAGCAGCCCCAAACCCGGGACAGGGGGCAGGGATACGCAGTATTTT.

In its sample, this clonotype was seen many times. V gene TRBV11-2 combines with J gene TRBJ2-7; D tentatively fits TRBD1 or TRBD2 (5 bases each). Trimming shortened V by 1 base and J by 5 bases, and 18 bases separated the two germline ends. From germline, CDR1 is SGHAT and CDR2 FQNNGV. The CDR3 consists of 16 residues. The CDR3 loop is CASSLAWGSRADEQYF. CDR3 in DNA: TGTGCCAGCAGCTTAGCTTGGGGGTCCAGGGCCGACGAGCAGTACTTC.

In its sample, this clonotype is medium-sized. This chain connects TRBV28 to TRBJ2-1; the match to TRBD2 covers 12 bases. With 3 bases clipped from V and 2 bases from J, the junction kept 11 bases outside the gene matches. The V gene's germline CDR1 is MDHEN and CDR2 SYDVKM. CDR3 length: 19 amino acids. The CDR3 region is CASSFSSLAGGHTYNEQFF. CDR3 in DNA: TGTGCCAGCAGTTTCAGCTCACTAGCGGGGGGCCATACCTACAATGAGCAGTTCTTC. Drawing the rest from reference TRBV28 and TRBJ2-1, the complete variable domain is DVKVTQSSRYLVKRTGEKVFLECVQDMDHENMFWYRQDPGLGLRLIYFSYDVKMKEKGDIPEGYSVSREKKERFSLILESASTNQTSMYLCASSFSSLAGGHTYNEQFFGPGTRLTVL.

By its share, this clonotype is medium-sized. The genes are TRBV29-1 and TRBJ2-5, with unresolved D. The CDR3 runs to 14 residues. V was trimmed by 3 bases and J by 5 bases, leaving 16 bases between them. Germline V gene lookup returns CDR1 SQVTM and CDR2 ANQGSEA. CDR3 nucleotides: TGCAGCGTTGAGATCTCAATGGCGTCGGAGACCCAGTACTTC. Its translation: CSVEISMASETQYF. Supplemented by reference TRBV29-1 and TRBJ2-5, the full variable domain reads SAVISQKPSRDICQRGTSLTIQCQVDSQVTMMFWYRQQPGQSLTLIATANQGSEATYESGFVIDKFPISRPNLTFSTLTVSNMSPEDSSIYLCSVEISMASETQYFGPGTRLLVL.

In this sample, this clonotype is medium-sized. J is TRBJ1-4 and V is TRBV19; D unresolved. The V gene lost 5 bases and the J gene lost 3 bases, with 13 bases spanning the gap. The germline V gene has CDR1 LNHDA and CDR2 SQIVND (reference sequence). CDR3 length: 15 residues. The CDR3 is CASSDRHSSNEKLFF. DNA for the CDR3: TGTGCCAGTAGTGACCGACACTCCTCTAATGAAAAACTGTTTTTT.

By proportion, this clonotype is medium-sized. The chain employs TRBV20-1 and TRBJ2-1; TRBD2 matches 8 bases. Per germline, CDR1 DFQATT and CDR2 SNEGSKA (reference sequence). The V gene end was trimmed by 3 bases and the J gene end by 4 bases; junction bases not matched to a gene: 11. CDR3 length: 16 amino acids. CDR3 in amino acids: CSASSLLAANYNEQFF. The CDR3 bases are TGCAGTGCTAGCTCCTTACTAGCGGCCAATTACAATGAGCAGTTCTTC.

By proportion, this clonotype is medium-sized. This rearrangement joins TRBV7-6 to TRBJ1-1; possible D gene TRBD1, 6 bases. Germline CDR1 reads SGHVS; CDR2 reads FNYEAQ. V was clipped by 2 bases and J by 5 bases, with 15 bases between them. This CDR3 contains 15 residues. The DNA of the CDR3 is TGTGCCAGCAGCTTATCGCGGGGGGCGAAGACTGAAGCTTTCTTT. Translating it yields CASSLSRGAKTEAFF.

In its sample, this clonotype ranks as medium-sized. The chain uses TRBV7-2 and TRBJ1-2, with D perhaps TRBD1 (5 bases). Germline CDR1 and CDR2: SGHTA and FQGNSA. This CDR3 has 12 residues. Trimming stripped 4 bases from V and 9 bases from J, with 12 bases between. The CDR3, as DNA: TGTGCCAGCAGCTCCTTAGACAGTCGCTACACCTTC. This encodes CASSSLDSRYTF.